This TCR beta chain was retrieved from a study of T-cell memory formation after mild COVID-19 (dated by TCRdb to about 2021). About the full investigation: TCR sequence clusters from the two donors were largely donor specific. T-cell clones expanding and contracting after mild COVID-19 in two donors were tracked by longitudinal TCRalpha and TCRbeta repertoire sequencing. Two young, previously healthy adult volunteers, one female and one male, were included in the cohort. Summary of the overall study and its limitations: From day 15 to 85, contracting clones showed balanced CD4/CD8 phenotypes, whereas a second wave of clones that expanded from day 15 to 37 leaned towards CD4+. Only two mild cases were covered by the study, and larger cohorts that include severe cases with pre-infection samples were considered necessary. Contracting CD4+ clones were found mainly in CM and EM memory subsets, while CD8+ clones were enriched in EMRA. The second-wave clones that peaked on day 37 were not confirmed to be SARS-CoV-2 specific. Some responding clones were detected in pre-infection memory, suggesting pre-existing cross-reactive memory T cells joined the SARS-CoV-2 response.

Reading from cysteine to phenylalanine, the CDR3 counts 18 amino acids. Only CDR3 DNA remains: 54 bases, in frame from the first base. The germline V gene encodes CDR1 LGHNA and CDR2 YSLEER. Trimming accounts for 0 bases at V and 3 bases at J, while the number of junction bases matched to no gene is 9. The instrument was an Illumina NovaSeq 6000. cDNA libraries for TCRalpha and TCRbeta were prepared by 5'RACE using constant-segment primers, with sample barcodes and unique molecular identifiers added. RNA was extracted from every sample with Trizol reagent. Libraries were amplified in two PCR steps, with a second sample barcode and Illumina TruSeq adapters added in the second step. Sequencing of the libraries was done on an Illumina NovaSeq, producing 2 x 150 bp paired-end reads. In the authors' own workflow: With migec v1.2.7, reads were demultiplexed and then collapsed into UMI-guided consensus sequences. Using mixcr v2.1.11, UMI consensuses were aligned to TRA and TRB V and J templates and then assembled into clonotypes. A clonotype was counted as expanded or contracted only when both edgeR and NoisET called the clonotype significant, with the noise models trained on biological replicates. For edgeR calls, a false discovery rate-adjusted p below 0.01 and a log2 fold-change threshold of 1 were applied. PCA with hierarchical clustering of max-normalized trajectories of the 1000 most abundant clonotypes was used as exploratory dynamics analysis. Separately sequenced CD4+ and CD8+ repertoires were used to assign a CD4 or CD8 phenotype to each responding clone. Clones were called with MiXCR by TCRdb after fastp trimmed the public reads at Q25, and only in-frame beta chains were retained. Rows are unified per CDR3 protein, each entry keeping the most common DNA and genes. The V and J calls were not made by the authors but by TCRdb's processing. Across this sample there are 450,000 to 650,000 distinct CDR3 sequences, with about 20% seen only once. 9.5% to 15% of the sample belongs to the ten largest clones.

PBMCs were isolated by Ficoll-Paque density gradient centrifugation. This clonotype was observed a few times. It has no known antigen specificity. No much larger clonotype is one base removed from it; base qualities were not supplied. This receptor chain uses TRBV4-3 and TRBJ2-2, with 8 bases matching TRBD2. This clonotype originated in an adult woman who had mild COVID-19 (a few samples of this study predate the infection). The sample titles of this study are shuffled in the database, so cell type and time point are left out; the donor was told from shared clones. The sequenced material came from PBMCs or a T cell subset sorted from them (not recorded which). The DNA is TGCGCCAGCAGCCAAGATCTTTATGGGACTAGGGACACCGGGGAGCTGTTTTTT. Its coded protein is CASSQDLYGTRDTGELFF.